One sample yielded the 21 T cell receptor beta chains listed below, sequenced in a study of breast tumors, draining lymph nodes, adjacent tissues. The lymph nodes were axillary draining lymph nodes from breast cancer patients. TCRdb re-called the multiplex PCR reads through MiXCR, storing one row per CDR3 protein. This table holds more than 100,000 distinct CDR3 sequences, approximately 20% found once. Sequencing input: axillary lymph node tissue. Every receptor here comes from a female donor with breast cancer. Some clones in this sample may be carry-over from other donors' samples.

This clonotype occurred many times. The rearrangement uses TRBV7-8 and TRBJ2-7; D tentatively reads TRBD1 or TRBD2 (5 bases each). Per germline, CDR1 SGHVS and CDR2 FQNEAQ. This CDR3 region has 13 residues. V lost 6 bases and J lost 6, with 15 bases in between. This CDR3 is CASSFREGLEQYF. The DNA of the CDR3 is TGTGCCAGCAGTTTCCGTGAGGGGCTCGAGCAGTACTTC.

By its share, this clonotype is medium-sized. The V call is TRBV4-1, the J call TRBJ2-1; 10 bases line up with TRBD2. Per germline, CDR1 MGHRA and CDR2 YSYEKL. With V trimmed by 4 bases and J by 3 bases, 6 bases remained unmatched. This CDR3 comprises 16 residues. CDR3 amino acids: CASSRHASGSYNEQFF. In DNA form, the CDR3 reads TGCGCCAGCAGCCGACATGCTAGCGGGAGCTACAATGAGCAGTTCTTC.

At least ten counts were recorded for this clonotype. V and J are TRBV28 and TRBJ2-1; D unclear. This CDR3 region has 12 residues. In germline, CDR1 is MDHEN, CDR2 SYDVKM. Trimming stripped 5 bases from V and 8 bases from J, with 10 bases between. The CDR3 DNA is TGTGCCAGCAGTAAAGAAATGGATGAGCAGTTCTTC. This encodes CASSKEMDEQFF.

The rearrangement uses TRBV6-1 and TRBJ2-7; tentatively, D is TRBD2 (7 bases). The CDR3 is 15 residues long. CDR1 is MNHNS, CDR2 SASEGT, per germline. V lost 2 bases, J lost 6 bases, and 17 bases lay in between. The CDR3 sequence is CASSERGGPTTEQYF. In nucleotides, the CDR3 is TGTGCCAGCAGTGAAAGGGGGGGCCCAACCACCGAGCAGTACTTC.

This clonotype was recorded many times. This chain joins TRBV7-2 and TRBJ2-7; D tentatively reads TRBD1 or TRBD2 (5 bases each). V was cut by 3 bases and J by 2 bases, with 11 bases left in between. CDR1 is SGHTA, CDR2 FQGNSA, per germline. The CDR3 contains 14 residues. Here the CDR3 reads CASSFRDGPYEQYF. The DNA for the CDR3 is TGTGCCAGCAGCTTTCGGGACGGCCCCTACGAGCAGTACTTC.

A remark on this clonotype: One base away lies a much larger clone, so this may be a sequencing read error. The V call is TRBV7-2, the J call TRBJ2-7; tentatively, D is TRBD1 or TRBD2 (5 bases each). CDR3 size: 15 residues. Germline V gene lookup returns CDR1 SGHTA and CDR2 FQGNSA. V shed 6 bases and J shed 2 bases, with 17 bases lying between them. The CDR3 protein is CASRYLGRGPYEQYF. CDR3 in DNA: TGTGCCAGCAGGTACCTAGGACGGGGCCCCTACGAGCAGTACTTC. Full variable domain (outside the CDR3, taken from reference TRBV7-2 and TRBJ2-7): GAGVSQSPSNKVTEKGKDVELRCDPISGHTALYWYRQSLGQGLEFLIYFQGNSAPDKSGLPSDRFSAERTGGSVSTLTIQRTQQEDSAVYLCASRYLGRGPYEQYFGPGTRLTVT.

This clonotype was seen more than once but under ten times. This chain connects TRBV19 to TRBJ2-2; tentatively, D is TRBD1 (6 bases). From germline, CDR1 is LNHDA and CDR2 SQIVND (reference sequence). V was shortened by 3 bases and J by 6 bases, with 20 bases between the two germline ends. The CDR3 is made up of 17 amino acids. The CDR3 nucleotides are TGTGCCAGTAGTATCCTACAGGGAGCCGGGGTGGCCGGGGAGCTGTTTTTT. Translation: CASSILQGAGVAGELFF.

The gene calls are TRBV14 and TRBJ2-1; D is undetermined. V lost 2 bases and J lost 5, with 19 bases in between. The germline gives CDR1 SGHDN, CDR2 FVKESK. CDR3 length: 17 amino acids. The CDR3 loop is CASSQSRTQAIDNEQFF. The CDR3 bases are TGTGCCAGCAGCCAATCCCGGACCCAAGCTATCGACAATGAGCAGTTCTTC.

This chain's CDR3 is CATSDSRAGSYNEQFF. CDR3 DNA sequence: TGTGCCACCAGTGATTCCAGGGCGGGATCCTACAATGAGCAGTTCTTC. This chain uses TRBV24-1 with TRBJ2-1; TRBD2 might be the D (6 bases). Trimming pared 2 bases from V and 1 base from J, leaving 11 bases between. The CDR3 runs 16 residues. The V gene's germline CDR1 is KGHDR and CDR2 SFDVKD.

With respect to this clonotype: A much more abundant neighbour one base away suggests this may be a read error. In DNA form, the CDR3 reads TGTGCCTGGAGTGTAGAACTAGCGACGAGGACCCAGTACTTC. This sequence encodes CAWSVELATRTQYF. The gene calls are TRBV30 and TRBJ2-5; 7 nucleotides align to TRBD2. In germline, CDR1 is GTSNPN, CDR2 SVGIG (reference sequence). Germline trimming cut 0 bases from V and 7 bases from J; bases unmatched to any gene: 8. CDR3 size: 14 residues.

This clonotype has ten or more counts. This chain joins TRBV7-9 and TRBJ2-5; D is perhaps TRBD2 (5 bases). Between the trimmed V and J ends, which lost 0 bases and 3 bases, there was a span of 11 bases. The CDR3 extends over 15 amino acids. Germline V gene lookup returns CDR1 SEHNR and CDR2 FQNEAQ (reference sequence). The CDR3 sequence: CASSLAGDGKETQYF. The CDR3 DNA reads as TGTGCCAGCAGCTTAGCGGGAGACGGGAAAGAGACCCAGTACTTC.

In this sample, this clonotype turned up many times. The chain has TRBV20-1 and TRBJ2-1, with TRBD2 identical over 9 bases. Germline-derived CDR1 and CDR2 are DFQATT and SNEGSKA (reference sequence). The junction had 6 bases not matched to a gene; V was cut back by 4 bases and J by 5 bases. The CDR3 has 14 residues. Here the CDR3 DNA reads TGCAGTGCTAAGGGGGCTAGCGGGAACAATGAGCAGTTCTTC. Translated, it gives CSAKGASGNNEQFF.

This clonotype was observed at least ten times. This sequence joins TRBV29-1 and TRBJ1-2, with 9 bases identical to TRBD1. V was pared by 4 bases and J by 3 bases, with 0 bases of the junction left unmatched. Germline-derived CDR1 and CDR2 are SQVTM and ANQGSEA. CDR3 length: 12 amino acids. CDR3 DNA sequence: TGCAGCGTTGGGACAGGGGACTATGGCTACACCTTC. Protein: CSVGTGDYGYTF.

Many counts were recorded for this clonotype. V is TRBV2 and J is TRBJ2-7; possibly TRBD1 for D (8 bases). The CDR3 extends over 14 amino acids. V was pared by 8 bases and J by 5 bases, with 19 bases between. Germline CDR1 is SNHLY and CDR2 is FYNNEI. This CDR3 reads CASLKQGGQDEQYF. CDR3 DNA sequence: TGTGCCAGCCTGAAACAGGGGGGGCAGGACGAGCAGTACTTC.

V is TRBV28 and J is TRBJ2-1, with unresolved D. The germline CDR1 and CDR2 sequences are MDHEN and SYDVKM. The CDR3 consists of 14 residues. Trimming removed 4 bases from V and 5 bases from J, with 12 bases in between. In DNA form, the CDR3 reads TGTGCCAGCAGTTCTACTCGCGGAAACAATGAGCAGTTCTTC. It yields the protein CASSSTRGNNEQFF.

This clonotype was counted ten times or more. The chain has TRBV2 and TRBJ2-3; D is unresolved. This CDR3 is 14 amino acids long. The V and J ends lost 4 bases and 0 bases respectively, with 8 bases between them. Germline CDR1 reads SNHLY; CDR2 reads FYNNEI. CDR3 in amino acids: CASSAITSTDTQYF. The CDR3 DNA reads TGTGCCAGCAGTGCGATTACGAGCACAGATACGCAGTATTTT.

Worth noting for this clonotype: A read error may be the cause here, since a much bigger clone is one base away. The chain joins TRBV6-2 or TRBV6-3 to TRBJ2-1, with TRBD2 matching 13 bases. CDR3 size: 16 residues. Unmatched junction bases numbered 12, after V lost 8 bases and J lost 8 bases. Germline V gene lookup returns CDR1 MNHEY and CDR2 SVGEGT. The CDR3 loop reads CASGSTTSGRRDEQFF. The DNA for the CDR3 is TGTGCCAGCGGTTCTACGACTAGCGGGAGGAGGGATGAGCAGTTCTTC.

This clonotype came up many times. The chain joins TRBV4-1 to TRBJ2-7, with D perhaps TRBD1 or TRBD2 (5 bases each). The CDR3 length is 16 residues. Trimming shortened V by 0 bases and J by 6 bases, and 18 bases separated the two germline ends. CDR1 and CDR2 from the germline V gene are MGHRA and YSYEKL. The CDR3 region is CASSQDPGQGSFEQYF. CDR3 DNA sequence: TGCGCCAGCAGCCAAGACCCGGGGCAGGGAAGTTTCGAGCAGTACTTC.

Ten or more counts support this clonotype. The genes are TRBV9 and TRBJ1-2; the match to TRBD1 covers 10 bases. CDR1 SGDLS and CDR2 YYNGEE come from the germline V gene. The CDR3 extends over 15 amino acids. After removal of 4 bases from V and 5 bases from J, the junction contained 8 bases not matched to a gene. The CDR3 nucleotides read TGTGCCAGCAGCCCTCGGGACAGGGGTGGGTATGGCTACACCTTC. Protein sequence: CASSPRDRGGYGYTF.

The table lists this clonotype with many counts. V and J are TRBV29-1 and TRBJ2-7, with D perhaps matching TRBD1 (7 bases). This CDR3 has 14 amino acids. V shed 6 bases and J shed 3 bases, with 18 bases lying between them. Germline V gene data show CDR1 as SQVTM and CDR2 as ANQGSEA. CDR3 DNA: TGCAGCGTCTCGAGAGTTCAGGGGGGCTACGAGCAGTACTTC. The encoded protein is CSVSRVQGGYEQYF.

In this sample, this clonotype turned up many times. The CDR3 nucleotides are TGTGCCAGCAGTGAACGAAGTAGCGGGAGAGCTTCGGCCGGGGAGCTGTTTTTT. This translates into CASSERSSGRASAGELFF. The chain combines TRBV12-3 or TRBV12-4 with TRBJ2-2; TRBD2 matches 9 bases. This CDR3 comprises 18 residues. Trimming cost V 5 bases and J 6 bases; bases outside gene matches: 16.